This is a list of T cell receptor beta chains from one sample in a study of T cell responses to AZD1222 COVID-19 vaccine. The repertoire was sequenced with immunoSEQ multiplex PCR; TCRdb's copy has only in-frame clones and lacks some. The data show some 150,000 clones, roughly 85% seen once. The source material was peripheral blood, sampled 28 days after the second dose of the MenACWY control vaccine. The receptors come from an adult who received the MenACWY meningococcal vaccine as a control. CDR3s include the opening cysteine and the closing phenylalanine or tryptophan. D genes are given only for firm matches. Rows give clone size only sometimes, using once, few, many, or a class for an expanded clone.

. | TRBJ1-1 | few | TRBV4-1 | CASSQPTAKNTEAFF | TGCGCCAGCAGCCAGCCCACGGCCAAGAACACTGAAGCTTTCTTT
. | TRBJ1-5 | . | TRBV7-9 | CASSPSPLWGSNQPQHF | TGTGCCAGCAGCCCAAGCCCCCTCTGGGGCAGCAATCAGCCCCAGCATTTT
. | TRBJ2-7 | . | TRBV6-5 | CASRGGLGSSYEQYF | TGTGCCAGCAGAGGGGGGTTAGGATCGTCCTACGAGCAGTACTTC
TRBD2 | TRBJ2-1 | . | TRBV5-1 | CASSPTAGDNEQFF | TGCGCCAGCAGCCCAACAGCGGGGGACAATGAGCAGTTCTTC
. | TRBJ2-1 | . | TRBV24-1 | CATSDWSANEQFF | TGTGCCACCAGTGATTGGTCAGCAAATGAGCAGTTCTTC
. | TRBJ2-7 | once | TRBV11-1 | CASSAGLSLYEQYF | TGTGCCAGCAGTGCGGGACTCTCCCTCTACGAGCAGTACTTC
. | TRBJ1-6 | . | TRBV5-4 | CASSPGLSGPPLHF | TGTGCCAGCAGCCCGGGACTTAGCGGGCCACCCCTCCACTTT
TRBD2 | TRBJ2-3 | . | TRBV5-1 | CASSLMGGVPDTQYF | TGCGCCAGCAGCCTCATGGGGGGGGTCCCAGATACGCAGTATTTT
TRBD1 | TRBJ1-1 | . | TRBV9 | CASSRTGANTEAFF | TGTGCCAGCAGCAGGACAGGGGCGAACACTGAAGCTTTCTTT
TRBD1 | TRBJ2-7 | . | TRBV28 | CASSLYFGGQGYQYF | TGTGCCAGCAGTTTATATTTCGGGGGACAGGGATACCAGTACTTC
. | TRBJ1-1 | once | TRBV9 | CASSVEPNMNTEAFF | TGTGCCAGCAGCGTAGAGCCAAATATGAACACTGAAGCTTTCTTT
. | TRBJ2-5 | . | TRBV6-1 | CASSDPGLPGETQYF | TGTGCCAGCAGTGACCCGGGACTCCCGGGGGAGACCCAGTACTTC
. | TRBJ2-1 | few | TRBV7-2 | CASSSGNNEQFF | TGTGCCAGCAGCTCAGGAAACAATGAGCAGTTCTTC
. | TRBJ2-2 | . | TRBV12-3/TRBV12-4 | CASSFVAGELFF | TGTGCCAGCAGCTTCGTCGCCGGGGAGCTGTTTTTT
. | TRBJ1-1 | few | TRBV15 | CATSRDGGGNTEAFF | TGTGCCACCAGCAGAGATGGGGGAGGGAACACTGAAGCTTTCTTT
. | TRBJ1-5 | . | TRBV19 | CASRVEGYSNQPQHF | TGTGCCAGTAGAGTGGAGGGGTATAGCAATCAGCCCCAGCATTTT
. | TRBJ1-1 | . | TRBV2 | CASTLAVNTEAFF | TGTGCCAGCACCCTCGCCGTGAACACTGAAGCTTTCTTT
TRBD1 | TRBJ1-2 | . | TRBV7-9 | CASSLWTGEHYGYTF | TGTGCCAGCAGCCTCTGGACAGGGGAACACTATGGCTACACCTTC